This T cell receptor (beta chain) is from a study of T cell responses to AZD1222 COVID-19 vaccine. Study conclusions and caveats: White British donors predominated, females outnumbered males, and clonal diversity was possibly underestimated. Repertoire sampling happened only post peak T cell response.

Sequencing was performed with immunoSEQ multiplex PCR; in TCRdb, only in-frame clones are kept and a portion is missing. The top ten hold roughly 3.1% of the sample, which has 90,000 to 150,000 clones, about 86% seen once. Pooling of second doses given at about 4 or about 12 weeks was done. With respect to this clone: Its antigen remains unidentified.

V gave up 5 bases and J gave up 7 bases; unmatched junction bases: 3. The CDR3 covers 15 residues. The germline V gene encodes CDR1 LNHDA and CDR2 SQIVND (reference sequence). The sequence derives from an adult who received the AZD1222 COVID-19 vaccine. This chain joins TRBV19 and TRBJ1-6, with 12 bases that match TRBD1. Here the sequenced sample was peripheral blood, taken 28 days after the second AZD1222 dose. The CDR3: CASSSGTGGNSPLHF. DNA of the CDR3: TGTGCCAGTAGTTCCGGGACAGGGGGCAATTCACCCCTCCACTTT.